Below, 25 T cell receptor beta chains from the same sample are listed, as sequenced in a study of CD8+ T cells in alopecia areata (dated by TCRdb to the late 2010s). Read against the paper, the sample's time point label means: baseline before oral tofacitinib. Library preparation used the immunoSEQ multiplex PCR assay. For TCR sequencing, RNA was extracted from every sample and reverse transcribed into cDNA to serve as template. This is the immuneACCESS table as TCRdb keeps it, with only in-frame sequences that have V and J called. A part of the clones is gone; compared with another copy, unresolved V genes explain less than half, and the rest is unexplained. The sample table holds about 150,000 clones, of which under 60% were seen once. The ten largest account for approximately 19% of the sample. Sequences were derived from CD8+ T cells sorted from blood, sampled at week 0. The receptors shown here come from a human donor with alopecia areata.

Remarks on this clone: The sample contains more than one DNA sequence encoding this CDR3. The chain couples TRBV30 to TRBJ1-5; D perhaps matches TRBD1 (6 bases). CDR3 size: 13 residues. Trimming cost V 0 bases and J 4 bases, with 7 bases left between them. Germline V gene data show CDR1 as GTSNPN and CDR2 as SVGIG (reference sequence). CDR3 nucleotide sequence: TGTGCCTGGAGTGTAGGGGGGAATCAGCCCCAGCATTTT. Encoded protein: CAWSVGGNQPQHF.

The gene calls are TRBV9 and TRBJ2-5; D gene unclear. Trimming took 0 bases from V and 2 from J, leaving 8 bases between them. CDR1 and CDR2 from the germline V gene are SGDLS and YYNGEE. The CDR3 extends over 14 amino acids. CDR3 amino acids: CASSVASRQETQYF. DNA for the CDR3: TGTGCCAGCAGCGTAGCTTCCAGACAAGAGACCCAGTACTTC.

V gene TRBV2 combines with J gene TRBJ1-2; TRBD1 matches 9 bases. The germline CDR1 and CDR2 sequences are SNHLY and FYNNEI. The CDR3 spans 12 residues. V was pared by 5 bases and J by 7 bases, with 2 bases of the junction left unmatched. The CDR3 sequence is CASSTGGVGYTF. For the CDR3, the DNA is TGTGCCAGCAGTACAGGGGGCGTTGGCTACACCTTC.

This chain joins TRBV25-1 and TRBJ2-5; D possibly matches TRBD1 or TRBD2 (5 bases each). The germline V and J ends were trimmed by 8 bases and 3 bases, with 10 bases remaining between them. Germline V gene data show CDR1 as MGHDK and CDR2 as SYGVNS. The CDR3 has 12 residues. The CDR3 DNA follows: TGTGCCAGCGGGTTGGGGGAAGAGACCCAGTACTTC. Its translation is CASGLGEETQYF.

Written as DNA, the CDR3 is TGTGCCAGCAGCTTAGGGAATGAGCAGTTCTTC. Residues: CASSLGNEQFF. This rearrangement joins TRBV11-2 to TRBJ2-1, with D unclear. The length of the CDR3 is 11 residues. Germline values: CDR1 SGHAT, CDR2 FQNNGV. The V end lost 1 base, the J end lost 7 bases, and 2 bases lay between the germline ends. The full variable domain, completed using reference TRBV11-2 and TRBJ2-1, is EAGVAQSPRYKIIEKRQSVAFWCNPISGHATLYWYQQILGQGPKLLIQFQNNGVVDDSQLPKDRFSAERLKGVDSTLKIQPAKLEDSAVYLCASSLGNEQFFGPGTRLTVL.

The CDR3 here is CASKTGGNEQYF. As DNA, the CDR3 is TGTGCCAGCAAGACAGGGGGCAACGAGCAGTACTTC. This sequence joins TRBV27 and TRBJ2-7, with 10 bases fitting TRBD1. There are 12 residues in the CDR3. Germline CDR1 is MNHEY and CDR2 is SMNVEV (reference sequence). V lost 7 bases and J lost 5; bases outside the gene matches: 2.

This clone occurred a few times. V is TRBV19 and J is TRBJ1-5, with D possibly TRBD1 on 5 matching bases. The CDR3 is 15 residues long. Germline V gene data show CDR1 as LNHDA and CDR2 as SQIVND (reference sequence). V was shortened by 6 bases and J by 2 bases, with 14 bases between the two germline ends. CDR3 residues: CASSSGPFGNQPQHF. CDR3 nucleotide sequence: TGTGCCAGTAGCTCGGGACCGTTCGGCAATCAGCCCCAGCATTTT.

The CDR3, as DNA: TGCGCCAGCAGCCAAGATCAACTAGCGTCGGACGAGCAGTACTTC. Translation gives CASSQDQLASDEQYF. The chain recombines TRBV4-3 with TRBJ2-7; the match to TRBD2 covers 7 bases. The length of the CDR3 is 15 residues. V lost 0 bases, J lost 5 bases, and 7 bases stayed unmatched. Germline assignment: CDR1 LGHNA and CDR2 YSLEER.

Note on this clone: Other nucleotide sequences from this sample produce the same CDR3. This chain uses TRBV19 with TRBJ1-5; D is unclear. Trimming took off 2 bases at V and 0 bases at J, with 5 bases between the two ends. Germline CDR1 is LNHDA and CDR2 is SQIVND (reference sequence). The CDR3 consists of 14 residues. The CDR3 loop reads CASSIRDSNQPQHF. CDR3 bases: TGTGCCAGTAGTATAAGAGATAGCAATCAGCCCCAGCATTTT.

CDR3: CSVPTGWNTEAFF. As DNA, the CDR3 is TGCAGCGTTCCGACAGGGTGGAACACTGAAGCTTTCTTT. This chain joins TRBV29-1 and TRBJ1-1, with TRBD1 identical over 7 bases. Trimming cost V 5 bases and J 1 base; bases outside gene matches: 4. The CDR3 totals 13 residues. Germline loops: CDR1 SQVTM, CDR2 ANQGSEA.

This clone was detected a few times. The chain uses TRBV29-1 and TRBJ2-7; D is perhaps TRBD2 (5 bases). Germline lookup yields CDR1 SQVTM and CDR2 ANQGSEA. Trimming stripped 5 bases from V and 3 bases from J, with 11 bases between. CDR3 length: 12 residues. For the CDR3, the DNA is TGCAGCGTTCGGGGATCTAACTACGAGCAGTACTTC. It is translated as CSVRGSNYEQYF.

This clone was found a few times. The rearrangement joins TRBV9 to TRBJ2-5; perhaps TRBD2 as D (6 bases). The CDR3 consists of 10 residues. The V end was cut by 7 bases, the J end by 5 bases, with 6 bases between. Germline values: CDR1 SGDLS, CDR2 YYNGEE. The chain's CDR3 is CASAGETQYF. The CDR3 DNA follows: TGTGCCAGCGCGGGGGAGACCCAGTACTTC.

The chain is built from TRBV4-3 and TRBJ2-1; no definite D call. Germline V gene data show CDR1 as LGHNA and CDR2 as YSLEER. The CDR3 is 12 amino acids. V lost 5 bases and J lost 9, with 11 bases in between. This CDR3 reads CASSNIRAEQFF. CDR3 DNA: TGCGCCAGCAGCAATATTCGAGCTGAGCAGTTCTTC.

V usage is TRBV6-1 and J usage is TRBJ2-2; 9 positions agree with TRBD2. The CDR3 has 15 residues. Germline loops: CDR1 MNHNS, CDR2 SASEGT. V was pared by 3 bases and J by 6 bases, with 5 bases of the junction left unmatched. The CDR3 nucleotides read TGTGCCAGCAGTGACCCTCTAGCGGGACCCGGGGAGCTGTTTTTT. Translation gives CASSDPLAGPGELFF.

This rearrangement joins TRBV6-5 to TRBJ2-1; TRBD2 might be the D (6 bases). Germline CDR1 is MNHEY and CDR2 is SVGAGI. The V end lost 4 bases, the J end lost 5 bases, and 15 bases lay between the germline ends. There are 15 residues in the CDR3. The CDR3 nucleotides are TGTGCCAGCAGTTTCCAAGCGGGTCTGAACAATGAGCAGTTCTTC. Its protein product is CASSFQAGLNNEQFF.

This chain uses TRBV30 with TRBJ2-1; D gene uncertain. The CDR3 extends over 14 amino acids. The V end was cut by 1 base, the J end by 2 bases, with 9 bases between. The germline V gene encodes CDR1 GTSNPN and CDR2 SVGIG (reference sequence). The CDR3 sequence: CAWSGIGPYNEQFF. In DNA form, the CDR3 reads TGTGCCTGGAGTGGGATAGGCCCCTACAATGAGCAGTTCTTC.

CDR3 DNA: TGTGCCTGGAGTGTAGGCAGCTCGACTGAAGCTTTCTTT. Protein sequence: CAWSVGSSTEAFF. The rearrangement links TRBV30 to TRBJ1-1; D unresolved. Germline CDR1 and CDR2: GTSNPN and SVGIG (reference sequence). V dropped 0 bases and J dropped 5 bases, with 10 bases sitting between them. The CDR3 extends over 13 amino acids.

The V gene is TRBV4-1, the J gene TRBJ2-7; TRBD2 is a possible D gene (5 bases). Germline loops: CDR1 MGHRA, CDR2 YSYEKL. Trimming stripped 3 bases from V and 1 base from J, with 13 bases between. This CDR3 is built from 15 residues. DNA for the CDR3: TGCGCCAGCAGCCACAATCGTGGGGAGTCCTACGAGCAGTACTTC. Translating gives CASSHNRGESYEQYF.

To note about this clone: The junction differs from germline at one of its ends, possibly a read error. This sequence joins TRBV20-1 and TRBJ1-2; 7 bases map to TRBD1. The CDR3 is made up of 10 amino acids. Germline CDR1 and CDR2: DFQATT and SNEGSKA (reference sequence). CDR3 protein: CSARWDSERF. In DNA, the CDR3 is TGCAGTGCACGATGGGACAGCGAACGGTTC.

This clone was detected a few times. The chain is built from TRBV2 and TRBJ2-7, with 9 bases fitting TRBD1. Germline CDR1 SNHLY, CDR2 FYNNEI. There are 15 residues in the CDR3. The J segment lost 3 bases and the V segment lost 5 bases, leaving 8 bases of the junction unmatched. CDR3 region: CASSTLGTGNYEQYF. The DNA of the CDR3 is TGTGCCAGCAGTACTCTCGGGACAGGGAACTACGAGCAGTACTTC.

V and J are TRBV7-3 and TRBJ2-1; D may be TRBD1 (5 bases). The CDR3 runs to 13 residues. Germline V gene lookup returns CDR1 SGHTA and CDR2 FQGTGA. Trimming pared 2 bases from V and 9 bases from J, leaving 11 bases between. Written as DNA, the CDR3 is TGTGCCAGCAGCTTAGGGGCAGGGATTGAGCAGTTCTTC. This gives the protein CASSLGAGIEQFF.

This clone appeared a few times. The rearrangement links TRBV29-1 to TRBJ2-7, with D perhaps assigned TRBD1 or TRBD2 (6 bases each). The germline CDR1 and CDR2 sequences are SQVTM and ANQGSEA. This CDR3 region has 15 residues. V was pared by 3 bases and J by 4 bases, with 19 bases between. The CDR3 bases are TGCAGCGTTGACGGGGGACACCGTGAATCTTACGAGCAGTACTTC. It specifies CSVDGGHRESYEQYF.

This rearrangement joins TRBV30 to TRBJ1-4; D is unclear. Looked up from germline, CDR1 is GTSNPN and CDR2 is SVGIG (reference sequence). Trimming stripped 0 bases from V and 8 bases from J, with 7 bases between. This CDR3 contains 12 residues. The CDR3: CAWSVDGEKLFF. The CDR3 coding sequence is TGTGCCTGGAGTGTTGACGGGGAAAAACTGTTTTTT.

This chain uses TRBV9 with TRBJ2-3; D is perhaps TRBD1 (5 bases). V was trimmed by 6 bases and J by 0 bases, leaving 14 bases between them. CDR1 is SGDLS, CDR2 YYNGEE, per germline. The CDR3 loop spans 15 amino acids. The CDR3 reads CASTQFDSSTDTQYF. CDR3 DNA sequence: TGTGCCAGCACACAGTTCGACAGTAGCACAGATACGCAGTATTTT.

The J gene is TRBJ1-5, the V gene TRBV30; possible D gene TRBD1, 5 bases. This CDR3 contains 13 residues. Germline lookup yields CDR1 GTSNPN and CDR2 SVGIG (reference sequence). Trimming removed 7 bases at V and 3 bases at J, with 13 bases between. The CDR3 DNA follows: TGTGCCTTTACCTCAGGGTACAATCAGCCCCAGCATTTT. Translation: CAFTSGYNQPQHF.